The 21 T cell receptor beta chains below were found in one sample sequenced in a study of blood T cell repertoires in COVID-19. Profiled with immunoSEQ multiplex PCR; TCRdb holds only in-frame clones, not every one. The table has roughly 250,000 clones, more than 75% seen once. The source material was PBMCs or T cells enriched from blood (not recorded which). These receptors were taken from a woman in her 40s with acute COVID-19.

This sequence joins TRBV6-2 or TRBV6-3 and TRBJ2-7; 8 bases agree with TRBD2. The CDR3 covers 16 residues. The V gene's germline CDR1 is MNHEY and CDR2 SVGEGT. V was clipped by 2 bases and J by 4 bases; unmatched bases: 10. The CDR3 here is CASSYTQAGEGYEQYF. CDR3 DNA: TGTGCCAGCAGTTACACCCAAGCGGGGGAGGGTTACGAGCAGTACTTC.

The chain joins TRBV5-1 to TRBJ2-1; 14 bases fit TRBD2. V trimming: 4 bases; J trimming: 1 base; junction bases outside the gene matches: 4. The CDR3 totals 17 residues. Germline V CDR1 and CDR2: SGHRS, YFSETQ. CDR3 in DNA: TGCGCCAGCAGCGGGGGACTAGCGGGAGCTTCCTACAATGAGCAGTTCTTC. Protein sequence: CASSGGLAGASYNEQFF.

The chain is built from TRBV6-1 and TRBJ1-2; D is uncertain. CDR3 length equals 11 residues. V was pared by 6 bases and J by 6 bases, with 8 bases between. Germline V gives CDR1 MNHNS, CDR2 SASEGT. The CDR3 coding sequence is TGTGCCAGCAGCCAGTACGATGGCTACACCTTC. It yields the protein CASSQYDGYTF.

The chain carries TRBV5-1 and TRBJ2-3, with 13 nucleotides matching TRBD2. There are 21 residues in the CDR3. CDR1 and CDR2 (germline): SGHRS, YFSETQ. V lost 4 bases and J lost 3; bases outside the gene matches: 20. This CDR3 is CASSLEQGRRTSGSRTDTQYF. CDR3 coding DNA: TGCGCCAGCAGCCTTGAACAGGGGAGGAGGACTAGCGGGAGTCGAACAGATACGCAGTATTTT.

The V and J genes are TRBV20-1 and TRBJ2-3; the match to TRBD2 covers 7 bases. Per the germline V gene, CDR1 is DFQATT and CDR2 is SNEGSKA (reference sequence). Trimming cost V 3 bases and J 4 bases; bases outside gene matches: 10. The CDR3 totals 15 residues. The CDR3 coding sequence is TGCAGTGCTAGTTCGCTTAGCGGGCGGGCAGATACGCAGTATTTT. Translation gives CSASSLSGRADTQYF.

The chain combines TRBV27 with TRBJ1-1; D is unresolved. The germline V gene has CDR1 MNHEY and CDR2 SMNVEV (reference sequence). Trimming pared 7 bases from V and 3 bases from J, leaving 6 bases between. The length of the CDR3 is 11 residues. Here the CDR3 reads CASTSYTEAFF. In DNA, the CDR3 is TGTGCCAGCACCTCGTACACTGAAGCTTTCTTT.

The chain carries TRBV3-1 (or the pseudogene TRBV3-2) and TRBJ1-2, with 10 nucleotides matching TRBD1. The V and J ends lost 3 bases and 1 base, in that order; junction bases with no gene match: 5. The CDR3 runs to 16 residues. CDR1 and CDR2 from the germline V gene are LGHDT and YNNKEL (reference sequence). CDR3 coding DNA: TGTGCCAGCAGCCAGGACAGGGGGGAGGGTAACTATGGCTACACCTTC. Protein: CASSQDRGEGNYGYTF.

V usage is TRBV18 and J usage is TRBJ2-7; 7 nucleotides match TRBD1. Trimming took 3 bases from V and 1 from J; bases not matched to a gene: 3. There are 14 residues in the CDR3. Germline V gene lookup returns CDR1 KGHSH and CDR2 LQKENI. CDR3 protein: CASSPETGSYEQYF. CDR3 bases: TGTGCCAGCTCACCCGAGACAGGGTCCTACGAGCAGTACTTC.

The chain's CDR3 is CASSIQGGEQYF. In DNA form, the CDR3 reads TGTGCCAGCAGCATACAGGGGGGCGAGCAGTACTTC. This chain joins TRBV6-5 and TRBJ2-7, with 8 bases aligning to TRBD1. V gave up 6 bases and J gave up 6 bases; unmatched junction bases: 4. CDR3 length: 12 amino acids. The germline CDR1 and CDR2 sequences are MNHEY and SVGAGI.

The chain uses TRBV18 and TRBJ2-7; 10 bases are a match to TRBD1. With V trimmed by 4 bases and J by 2 bases, 2 bases remained unmatched. In germline, CDR1 is KGHSH, CDR2 LQKENI. The CDR3 is made up of 14 amino acids. CDR3 nucleotides: TGTGCCAGCTCACTTGGGACAGGGGCCTACGAGCAGTACTTC. This encodes CASSLGTGAYEQYF.

The chain couples TRBV6-5 to TRBJ2-2; 10 positions agree with TRBD1. The CDR3 has 16 amino acids. Germline-derived CDR1 and CDR2 are MNHEY and SVGAGI. Trimming took 2 bases from V and 4 from J; bases not matched to a gene: 4. The CDR3, as DNA: TGTGCCAGCAGTTACGGACAGGGGGAAACCACCGGGGAGCTGTTTTTT. Its protein product is CASSYGQGETTGELFF.

The chain carries TRBV5-1 and TRBJ2-3, with 9 positions matching TRBD2. This CDR3 has 17 residues. Germline CDR1 is SGHRS and CDR2 is YFSETQ. V gave up 0 bases and J gave up 4 bases; unmatched junction bases: 9. CDR3 protein: CASSLGGSGSFPDTQYF. The CDR3 DNA is TGCGCCAGCAGCTTGGGTGGTAGCGGGAGTTTCCCAGATACGCAGTATTTT.

The rearrangement joins TRBV5-1 to TRBJ1-5, with D unclear. The CDR3 sequence is 15 residues long. Trimming took 0 bases from V and 0 from J, leaving 7 bases between them. The germline V gene encodes CDR1 SGHRS and CDR2 YFSETQ. The CDR3 protein is CASSLDSVSNQPQHF. In DNA, the CDR3 is TGCGCCAGCAGCTTGGATAGCGTTAGCAATCAGCCCCAGCATTTT.

This clone was seen only once. The chain employs TRBV2 and TRBJ1-2; no reliable D call. This CDR3 contains 12 residues. Germline CDR1 SNHLY, CDR2 FYNNEI. Deletions cut 10 bases from V and 4 bases from J, with 13 bases between. CDR3 DNA sequence: TGTGCCACCCCGGAGTTCAGCTATGGCTACACCTTC. Its translation is CATPEFSYGYTF.

The table lists this clone with a few counts. This chain joins TRBV5-3 and TRBJ1-5, with a tentative D call TRBD1 (6 bases). TRBV5-3 is given ORF status, its function remaining uncertain. V was pared by 2 bases and J by 6 bases, with 15 bases between. The CDR3 is 15 residues long. CDR3 DNA: TGTGCCAGAAGCTTCAAACAGGGTTTATCTCAGCCCCAGCATTTT. It yields the protein CARSFKQGLSQPQHF.

This chain connects TRBV2 to TRBJ1-3; D is ambiguous. CDR1 and CDR2 from the germline V gene are SNHLY and FYNNEI. The length of the CDR3 is 15 residues. The ends were cut back, 6 bases at V and 0 bases at J, with 12 bases in the middle. In nucleotides, the CDR3 is TGTGCCAGCAGAGGTTCGGGGAGCTCTGGAAACACCATATATTTT. It encodes CASRGSGSSGNTIYF.

The table lists this clone with a count of one. This chain joins TRBV29-1 and TRBJ1-2, with D possibly TRBD1 on 5 matching bases. Between the trimmed V and J ends, which lost 4 bases and 4 bases, there was a span of 13 bases. CDR1 is SQVTM, CDR2 ANQGSEA, per germline. The CDR3 covers 13 residues. For the CDR3, the DNA is TGCAGCGTTGTACAACAGGACGTCTATGGCTACACCTTC. This sequence encodes CSVVQQDVYGYTF.

V is TRBV28 and J is TRBJ1-2, with 7 bases matching TRBD1. Germline-derived CDR1 and CDR2 are MDHEN and SYDVKM. CDR3 length: 13 residues. V shed 5 bases, J shed 4 bases, and the junction held 4 bases outside the gene matches. The CDR3 protein is CASSPGGFYGYTF. In DNA, the CDR3 is TGTGCCAGCAGTCCAGGGGGGTTCTATGGCTACACCTTC.

The V gene is TRBV27, the J gene TRBJ2-7, with 8 nucleotides matching TRBD2. In germline, CDR1 is MNHEY, CDR2 SMNVEV (reference sequence). V was pared by 4 bases and J by 3 bases, with 5 bases of the junction left unmatched. The CDR3 is 14 amino acids. CDR3 protein: CASSSGLAGYEQYF. CDR3 nucleotide sequence: TGTGCCAGCAGTTCGGGTCTAGCGGGCTACGAGCAGTACTTC.

With regard to this clone: A read error may produce the germline difference seen at one junction end. Within the sample, other DNA sequences also encode this same CDR3. CDR3 protein: CASSLNRGDGYTF. CDR3 DNA: TGTGCCAGTAGCTTGAACAGGGGAGATGGCTACACCTTC. The V and J genes are TRBV5-6 and TRBJ1-2; 7 nucleotides align to TRBD1. The V gene's germline CDR1 is SGHDT and CDR2 YYEEEE. This CDR3 is 13 amino acids long.

This chain joins TRBV3-1 (or the pseudogene TRBV3-2) and TRBJ1-2; D is possibly TRBD1 (5 bases). The V and J ends lost 3 bases and 0 bases respectively, with 14 bases between them. Germline V gene lookup returns CDR1 LGHDT and CDR2 YNNKEL (reference sequence). CDR3 length: 16 residues. The CDR3 sequence: CASSHDSTSSNYGYTF. The CDR3 DNA reads as TGTGCCAGCAGCCACGACAGTACATCCTCTAACTATGGCTACACCTTC.